This is a list of T cell receptor beta chains from one sample in a study of cytomegalovirus exposure and HLA in healthy donors. Assay: immunoSEQ multiplex PCR; the TCRdb copy retains only in-frame clones and omits some. The data show under 250,000 clones, around four fifths seen once. Sequencing was carried out using PBMCs. These receptor sequences come from a woman in her forties or fifties in good health and CMV-seropositive. CDR3s leave out the opening cysteine and the closing phenylalanine or tryptophan. The order of the fields is V gene, CDR3 protein.

TRBV18 ASSPGTGRETQY
TRBV30 ACDRGGRNQPQH
TRBV9 ASSGTGTGPNSPLH
TRBV2 ASRAGSVGEKLF
TRBV5-4 ASSPRTGGDEKLF
TRBV19 ASSRFRSMNTEAF
TRBV7-2 ASSLGPGLRGYGYT
TRBV10-3 AIGSFGEAFSYNEQF
TRBV18 ASSPVRGTEAF
TRBV4-2 ASSQDTASRGYT
TRBV7-9 ASSQGPNQPQH
TRBV7-9 ASSPRGGREKLF
TRBV6-6 ASSLPGQGVGYT
TRBV30 AWSVVLRGATNEKLF
TRBV6-6 ASSYNAESSPLH
TRBV7-9 ASSPDRGSGTEAF
TRBV2 ASSNPRQPDSGANVLT
TRBV21-1 ASTAWRGGYNEQF
TRBV7-9 ASSTEGETNTEAF
TRBV2 ATGTGHTEAF
TRBV6-1 ASSGGQGLQPQH
TRBV9 ASSVGQSQETQY
TRBV7-8 ASSLLWPPPEGRAAVYGYT
TRBV4-1 ASSRQGAGKVVGTGGGYT
TRBV5-4 ASSLGDKETQY
TRBV11-1 ASSQTGTLAYEQY
TRBV7-2 ASKPIREGYGYT
TRBV6-4 ASRLGSNYGYT
TRBV27 ATLRTGTYEQY
TRBV19 ASSPQSSGNTIY
TRBV19 ASSTRQGRINEKLF
TRBV5-1 ASSLGYSSYNSPLH
TRBV5-1 ASSLDPDRPEQY
TRBV28 ASRVGLSNTEAF
TRBV30 AWSVTLTYEQY
TRBV10-3 AIKPSSGANVLT
TRBV5-1 ASSLAGATEAF
TRBV28 ASSHRKGGGPTNQPQH
TRBV2 ASSESFGGDTEAF
TRBV7-2 ASSPSRGVNTEAS
TRBV6-5 ASSSEHSTDTQY
TRBV30 AWKTGGLYEQY